The subject of this entry is one T cell receptor beta chain. The ends lost 1 base at V and 2 bases at J; junction bases unmatched: 3. The CDR3 consists of 16 residues. Germline CDR1 is LGHDT and CDR2 is YNNKEL (reference sequence). This table comes from immunoSEQ multiplex PCR, and its TCRdb copy is limited to in-frame clones, with some not included. This sample has 40,000 to 50,000 clones, with approximately 90% found just once. The source of the sample is a study of blood T cell repertoires in COVID-19. Sequencing was performed on peripheral blood. The receptor was isolated from a man aged 35 to 55 with active COVID-19. The rearrangement uses TRBV3-1 (or the pseudogene TRBV3-2) and TRBJ2-1, with 9 bases matching TRBD2. CDR3 residues: CASSQGGGRAYNEQFF. CDR3 nucleotide sequence: TGTGCCAGCAGCCAAGGGGGCGGGAGGGCCTACAATGAGCAGTTCTTC.